This T cell receptor beta chain was sequenced for a study of blood T cell repertoires in COVID-19. The CDR3 covers 16 residues. In germline, CDR1 is SGHRS, CDR2 YFSETQ. V was clipped by 0 bases and J by 6 bases, with 13 bases between them. This clone appeared a few times. Authors' methods: Cell counts per sample came from amplifying reference gene primers. The assay was immunoSEQ multiplex PCR, and TCRdb's table has in-frame clones only and misses some. V, J and clone size were drawn from that table, and D and trimming were deduced from the DNA. The profile covers roughly 180,000 clones, with approximately 80% appearing a single time and over 10% taken by the ten largest.

Sequencing was performed on PBMCs or T cells enriched from blood (not recorded which). The chain combines TRBV5-1 with TRBJ1-6; D gene unclear. The source is a woman aged 55 to 70 who had recovered from COVID-19. The CDR3 DNA reads as TGCGCCAGCAGCTTGGGGAGGGCTGGCCTTAATTCACCCCTCCACTTT. Amino acids: CASSLGRAGLNSPLHF.